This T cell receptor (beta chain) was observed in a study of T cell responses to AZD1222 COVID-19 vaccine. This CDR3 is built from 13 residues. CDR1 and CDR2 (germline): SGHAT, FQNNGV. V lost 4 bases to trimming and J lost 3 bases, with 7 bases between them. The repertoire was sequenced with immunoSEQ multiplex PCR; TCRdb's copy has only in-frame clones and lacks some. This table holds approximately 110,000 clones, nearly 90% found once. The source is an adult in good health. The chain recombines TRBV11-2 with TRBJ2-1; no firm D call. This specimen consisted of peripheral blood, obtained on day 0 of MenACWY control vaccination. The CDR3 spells CASSSHNYNEQFF. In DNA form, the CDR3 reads TGTGCCAGCAGCTCGCATAACTACAATGAGCAGTTCTTC.